Detailed here is one T cell receptor (beta chain). The target antigen is unknown. With 6 bases removed from V and 5 bases from J, the gap between germline ends came to 19 bases. The CDR3 is 15 residues long. From germline, CDR1 is MNHEY and CDR2 SVGEGT. This specimen belongs to a study of T cell repertoires in cytomegalovirus infection. In the study overall: Both a matching HLA type and CMV infection were indicated by public TCR beta signatures.

Each CDR3 protein gets one entry after TCRdb re-called the reads with MiXCR. In the table there are approximately 290,000 distinct CDR3 sequences, around 25% of which are singletons. Findings of the study overall: HLA-C-restricted CMV clonotypes gave the most frequent clonotype in two of eight donors.

The sample was PBMCs. The gene calls are TRBV6-2 or TRBV6-3 and TRBJ2-5; D gene uncertain. This TCR was recovered from a human donor in good health (CMV status not recorded). Some clones in this sample may be carry-over from other donors' samples. In DNA, the CDR3 is TGTGCCAGCAGCCCGGACCTGCGAATGGCGGAGACCCAGTACTTC. It translates to CASSPDLRMAETQYF.